Each of the 10 T cell receptor beta chains below was sequenced from the same sample in a study of T cell responses to AZD1222 COVID-19 vaccine (dated by TCRdb to the early 2020s). The method was the immunoSEQ multiplex PCR assay. In TCRdb, the immuneACCESS table is reduced to in-frame sequences with V and J assigned. These tables do not hold every clone; where another copy was compared, an unresolved V gene accounts for under half, and the others remain unexplained. Within this sample are over 150,000 clones, with 80% to 90% of them counted one time only. The leading ten clones occupy about 6.9% of the sample. What this sample's time point label stands for: baseline before first vaccination. Sequences were derived from peripheral blood, sampled on day 0 of AZD1222 vaccination. The receptors shown here come from an adult in good health.

The chain links TRBV5-1 to TRBJ1-4; 10 nucleotides agree with TRBD1. J gave up 5 bases and V 0 bases, and 1 base lay outside the gene matches. The germline gives CDR1 SGHRS, CDR2 YFSETQ. The CDR3 covers 15 residues. The CDR3 nucleotides read TGCGCCAGCAGCTTGGGGACAGGGGGAAATGAAAAACTGTTTTTT. This sequence encodes CASSLGTGGNEKLFF.

The V and J genes are TRBV6-5 and TRBJ2-7; 9 nucleotides line up with TRBD1. The trim removed 0 bases at V and 3 bases at J, leaving 0 bases unmatched. The germline V gene has CDR1 MNHEY and CDR2 SVGAGI. This CDR3 contains 14 residues. The chain's CDR3 is CASSYSDRGYEQYF. The CDR3 DNA reads TGTGCCAGCAGTTACTCGGACAGGGGCTACGAGCAGTACTTC.

The rearrangement links TRBV5-1 to TRBJ1-4; TRBD1 agrees at 11 bases. Germline loops: CDR1 SGHRS, CDR2 YFSETQ. CDR3 size: 17 residues. V dropped 0 bases and J dropped 6; count of bases not matched to a gene: 7. CDR3 protein: CASSLGAGTGGDEKLFF. In DNA form, the CDR3 reads TGCGCCAGCAGCTTGGGGGCCGGGACAGGGGGTGATGAAAAACTGTTTTTT. Together with reference TRBV5-1 and TRBJ1-4, the CDR3 gives the full variable domain: KAGVTQTPRYLIKTRGQQVTLSCSPISGHRSVSWYQQTPGQGLQFLFEYFSETQRNKGNFPGRFSGRQFSNSRSEMNVSTLELGDSALYLCASSLGAGTGGDEKLFFGSGTQLSVL.

The CDR3 loop reads CASSQLSRPNYGYTF. As DNA, the CDR3 is TGTGCCAGCAGCCAATTGAGCAGGCCAAACTATGGCTACACCTTC. The rearrangement uses TRBV3-1 (or the pseudogene TRBV3-2) and TRBJ1-2; no firm D call. The V end lost 2 bases, the J end lost 2 bases, and 12 bases lay between the germline ends. CDR3 length equals 15 residues. CDR1 and CDR2 from the germline V gene are LGHDT and YNNKEL (reference sequence).

The rearrangement uses TRBV14 and TRBJ2-1; TRBD2 agrees at 8 bases. CDR3 length: 20 amino acids. Germline CDR1 reads SGHDN; CDR2 reads FVKESK. V trimming: 1 base; J trimming: 1 base; junction bases outside the gene matches: 15. This CDR3 is CASSQGIRRGVFLSYNEQFF. DNA of the CDR3: TGTGCCAGCAGCCAAGGGATACGGCGGGGGGTCTTCCTATCCTACAATGAGCAGTTCTTC.

The chain has TRBV5-1 and TRBJ1-4, with 11 bases that match TRBD1. This CDR3 region has 15 residues. V was clipped by 4 bases and J by 7 bases; unmatched bases: 6. Germline V lookup: CDR1 SGHRS, CDR2 YFSETQ. The CDR3: CASSASGTGGEKLFF. DNA of the CDR3: TGCGCCAGCAGCGCCTCCGGGACAGGGGGTGAAAAACTGTTTTTT.

V gene TRBV18 combines with J gene TRBJ2-5; D is ambiguous. This CDR3 has 15 residues. Per the germline V gene, CDR1 is KGHSH and CDR2 is LQKENI. With 6 bases removed from V and 7 bases from J, the gap between germline ends came to 21 bases. CDR3 nucleotide sequence: TGTGCCAGCTCTCCCCAAGGAGACGGTATCGGGACCCAGTACTTC. Its protein product is CASSPQGDGIGTQYF.

The rearrangement joins TRBV7-9 to TRBJ1-1; D possibly corresponds to TRBD1 (5 bases). The V and J ends lost 5 bases and 4 bases respectively, with 17 bases between them. CDR1 and CDR2 from the germline V gene are SEHNR and FQNEAQ (reference sequence). The CDR3 runs 15 residues. The CDR3 protein is CASSPGGSRGTEAFF. CDR3 nucleotide sequence: TGTGCCAGCAGCCCCGGGGGGAGTAGGGGCACTGAAGCTTTCTTT.

The V and J genes are TRBV30 and TRBJ2-4, with D possibly called TRBD1 or TRBD2 (5 bases each). There are 16 residues in the CDR3. Between the trimmed V and J ends, which lost 2 bases and 9 bases, there was a span of 23 bases. Germline lookup yields CDR1 GTSNPN and CDR2 SVGIG (reference sequence). This CDR3 reads CAWSWGTLAEGAIQYF. The DNA for the CDR3 is TGTGCCTGGAGTTGGGGGACGTTAGCTGAAGGCGCCATTCAGTACTTC.

This clone appeared once. The gene calls are TRBV5-5 and TRBJ1-6, with D maybe TRBD1 (5 bases). Germline V gene sequence: CDR1 SGHKS, CDR2 YYEKEE (reference sequence). This CDR3 comprises 16 residues. With 3 bases removed from V and 3 bases from J, the gap between germline ends came to 13 bases. The CDR3 is CASSSPRANYNSPLHF. For the CDR3, the DNA is TGTGCCAGCAGCTCTCCCAGGGCCAACTATAATTCACCCCTCCACTTT.